The present entry profiles one TCR beta chain with its context. Antigen: not known. RNA transcripts provided the source from which TCR beta CDR3 regions were amplified. First-round RT-PCR with HTBI primers amplified the TCR CDR3 region. One entry per CDR3 protein, called by TCRdb with MiXCR from the multiplex PCR reads. The sample lists more than 350,000 distinct CDR3 sequences; about 18% were seen once. Trimming took 5 bases from V and 5 from J, leaving 13 bases between them. Per the germline V gene, CDR1 is SGHAT and CDR2 is FQNNGV. There are 14 residues in the CDR3. This sample is drawn from a study of T cells in Graves' hyperthyroidism and ophthalmopathy. Study-level points and caveats: The model identified upcoming ophthalmopathy a median about 7.1 months ahead of onset.

Sample: blood. The sequence was collected from a woman in her twenties or thirties with Graves' hyperthyroidism that later progressed to Graves' ophthalmopathy. The chain couples TRBV11-2 to TRBJ1-5, with a tentative D call TRBD1 (5 bases). In nucleotides, the CDR3 is TGTGCCAGCAGCCGGGCAGGGTCTTATCAGCCCCAGCATTTT. Its translation: CASSRAGSYQPQHF. The whole variable domain, remainder taken from reference TRBV11-2 and TRBJ1-5, is EAGVAQSPRYKIIEKRQSVAFWCNPISGHATLYWYQQILGQGPKLLIQFQNNGVVDDSQLPKDRFSAERLKGVDSTLKIQPAKLEDSAVYLCASSRAGSYQPQHFGDGTRLSIL.